The entry that follows covers one T cell receptor beta chain sequence. Its antigen remains unidentified. The identical CDR3 is also encoded by other nucleotide sequences in the sample. The data derive from a study of shared clonotypes between healthy human individuals. On sorted subsets, replicate PCRs used 150 to 250 ng DNA, or tens of thousands of T cell genomes. Assay used: immunoSEQ multiplex PCR; TCRdb lists only in-frame clones, some missing. This repertoire shows some 790,000 clones, 72% found once; its top ten account for over 1.5%. The J segment lost 5 bases and the V segment lost 6 bases, leaving 1 base of the junction unmatched. The length of the CDR3 is 13 residues. Germline assignment: CDR1 MDHEN and CDR2 SYDVKM. Study outcomes and limitations: Unshared clonotypes carried lower generation probabilities than those common to all four donors. Generally, naive subsets came out with larger estimated richness than memory subsets.

The rearrangement uses TRBV28 and TRBJ2-2; TRBD1 agrees at 9 bases. Sequenced material: memory CD4+ T cells sorted from blood. Noted subset: CD45RA-negative fraction. The sequence derives from a woman under 40 in good health. CDR3 coding DNA: TGTGCCAGCAGGACAGGGGGAACCGGGGAGCTGTTTTTT. Translation gives CASRTGGTGELFF.